The 14 T cell receptor beta chains in this list originate from one sample, sequenced in a study of T cell repertoires in cytomegalovirus infection. TCRdb redid the calling of the reads with MiXCR, one entry per CDR3 protein. The repertoire holds 200,000 to 250,000 distinct CDR3 sequences, with under 25% as singletons. The sample consisted of CD8+ T cells from PBMCs. These receptors were taken from a human donor in good health (CMV status not recorded). Some clones in this sample may be carry-over from other donors' samples.

This rearrangement joins TRBV11-2 to TRBJ2-7; D is ambiguous. CDR3 length: 14 amino acids. Germline V CDR1 and CDR2: SGHAT, FQNNGV. V was shortened by 4 bases and J by 0 bases, with 10 bases between the two germline ends. For the CDR3, the DNA is TGTGCCAGCAGCTCCATCGGCCGCTCCTACGAGCAGTACTTC. Translation gives CASSSIGRSYEQYF.

V is TRBV14 and J is TRBJ2-7; a possible D gene is TRBD1 (5 bases). V lost 2 bases and J lost 4, with 12 bases in between. CDR1 is SGHDN, CDR2 FVKESK, per germline. This CDR3 has 14 residues. In nucleotides, the CDR3 is TGTGCCAGCAGCCAAACACCAGGGTATTACGAGCAGTACTTC. The encoded protein is CASSQTPGYYEQYF.

The chain is built from TRBV12-3 or TRBV12-4 and TRBJ2-2; 12 positions agree with TRBD2. The length of the CDR3 is 17 residues. V lost 6 bases, J lost 1 base, and 6 bases stayed unmatched. The CDR3 here is CASRPGLAGLNTGELFF. The CDR3 region has the DNA TGTGCCAGCAGGCCGGGACTAGCGGGCCTGAACACCGGGGAGCTGTTTTTT.

The J gene is TRBJ2-1, the V gene TRBV3-1, with TRBD2 identical over 9 bases. The V and J ends lost 6 bases and 4 bases, in that order; junction bases with no gene match: 7. CDR3 length: 15 residues. Per germline, CDR1 LGHDT and CDR2 YNNKEL (reference sequence). Here the CDR3 DNA reads TGTGCCAGCAGTCGTGTAGCGGGGGCTTACAATGAGCAGTTCTTC. It translates to CASSRVAGAYNEQFF.

This clonotype has only a few counts. The chain uses TRBV25-1 and TRBJ2-1; D is possibly TRBD1 (6 bases). V dropped 7 bases and J dropped 4 bases, with 17 bases sitting between them. CDR3 length: 15 residues. CDR1 and CDR2 (germline): MGHDK, SYGVNS. CDR3 nucleotides: TGTGCCAGCACCAAAACGGCAGGGGATTACAATGAGCAGTTCTTC. It translates to CASTKTAGDYNEQFF.

The CDR3 loop reads CASSSEDRIENTGELFF. The CDR3 DNA reads TGTGCCAGCAGTTCCGAAGACAGGATAGAGAACACCGGGGAGCTGTTTTTT. The chain is built from TRBV12-3 or TRBV12-4 and TRBJ2-2; a weak D match, TRBD1 (6 bases). The CDR3 sequence is 17 residues long. Between the trimmed V and J ends, which lost 4 bases and 1 base, there was a span of 16 bases.

At least ten counts were recorded for this clonotype. The chain carries TRBV11-1 and TRBJ2-2; D may correspond to TRBD1 or TRBD2 (5 bases each). Germline V lookup: CDR1 SGHAT, CDR2 FQDESV (reference sequence). Trimming removed 0 bases at V and 6 bases at J, with 8 bases between. CDR3 size: 14 residues. The CDR3 spells CASSLAGTAGELFF. For the CDR3, the DNA is TGTGCCAGCAGCTTAGCCGGGACGGCCGGGGAGCTGTTTTTT.

In its sample, this clonotype was seen a few times. V usage is TRBV19 and J usage is TRBJ2-1, with TRBD2 as a possible D gene (6 bases). The V gene's germline CDR1 is LNHDA and CDR2 SQIVND (reference sequence). Trimming shortened V by 3 bases and J by 5 bases, and 11 bases separated the two germline ends. The CDR3 runs 14 residues. The CDR3 DNA sequence: TGTGCCAGTAGTATTGGACTATCTGACAATGAGCAGTTCTTC. Amino acid sequence: CASSIGLSDNEQFF.

This chain connects TRBV5-5 to TRBJ1-6; D is undetermined. The ends were cut back, 2 bases at V and 10 bases at J, with 13 bases in the middle. Germline lookup yields CDR1 SGHKS and CDR2 YYEKEE (reference sequence). This CDR3 has 14 amino acids. CDR3 sequence (DNA): TGTGCCAGCAGCTTCCCCGGGGTAAACTCACCCCTCCACTTT. Its translation is CASSFPGVNSPLHF. Together with reference TRBV5-5 and TRBJ1-6, the CDR3 gives the full variable domain: DAGVTQSPTHLIKTRGQQVTLRCSPISGHKSVSWYQQVLGQGPQFIFQYYEKEERGRGNFPDRFSARQFPNYSSELNVNALLLGDSALYLCASSFPGVNSPLHFGNGTRLTVT.

This clonotype was recorded a few times. This chain links TRBV19 with TRBJ2-2; D perhaps matches TRBD2 (6 bases). The germline V gene encodes CDR1 LNHDA and CDR2 SQIVND (reference sequence). The V end was cut by 5 bases, the J end by 6 bases, with 13 bases between. The CDR3 contains 14 residues. The CDR3 DNA sequence: TGTGCCAGTAGTGACGGGACTCGGGCCGGGGAGCTGTTTTTT. It specifies CASSDGTRAGELFF. The whole variable domain, remainder taken from reference TRBV19 and TRBJ2-2, is DGGITQSPKYLFRKEGQNVTLSCEQNLNHDAMYWYRQDPGQGLRLIYYSQIVNDFQKGDIAEGYSVSREKKESFPLTVTSAQKNPTAFYLCASSDGTRAGELFFGEGSRLTVL.

This clonotype showed up many times. The chain recombines TRBV7-9 with TRBJ2-2; D call uncertain. The V end lost 1 base, the J end lost 5 bases, and 8 bases lay between the germline ends. The germline CDR1 and CDR2 sequences are SEHNR and FQNEAQ (reference sequence). The CDR3 sequence is 14 residues long. CDR3 bases: TGTGCCAGCAGCTTAGGGTCGGATACCGGGGAGCTGTTTTTT. This sequence encodes CASSLGSDTGELFF.

V and J are TRBV5-6 and TRBJ1-1; 7 bases line up with TRBD1. CDR3 size: 13 residues. Germline CDR1 SGHDT, CDR2 YYEEEE. V dropped 3 bases and J dropped 6; count of bases not matched to a gene: 5. CDR3 loop: CASSWDRGPEAFF. In nucleotides, the CDR3 is TGTGCCAGCAGCTGGGACAGAGGGCCTGAAGCTTTCTTT.

This clonotype was counted at least ten times. The chain carries TRBV7-9 and TRBJ2-7; D possibly corresponds to TRBD2 (6 bases). Trimming removed 6 bases from V and 0 bases from J, with 15 bases in between. The CDR3 has 15 amino acids. Per germline, CDR1 SEHNR and CDR2 FQNEAQ (reference sequence). CDR3 in amino acids: CASRPEGPSSYEQYF. The CDR3 DNA reads TGTGCCAGCAGGCCGGAGGGCCCTAGCTCCTACGAGCAGTACTTC. Complete variable domain (other parts from reference TRBV7-9 and TRBJ2-7): DTGVSQNPRHKITKRGQNVTFRCDPISEHNRLYWYRQTLGQGPEFLTYFQNEAQLEKSRLLSDRFSAERPKGSFSTLEIQRTEQGDSAMYLCASRPEGPSSYEQYFGPGTRLTVT.

This clonotype was detected only a few times. V gene TRBV27 combines with J gene TRBJ2-5, with 13 bases identical to TRBD2. CDR1 is MNHEY, CDR2 SMNVEV, per germline (reference sequence). The CDR3 is made up of 16 amino acids. With V trimmed by 3 bases and J by 1 base, 2 bases remained unmatched. CDR3 sequence (DNA): TGTGCCAGCAGTTTGGGACTAGCGGGGACCCAAGAGACCCAGTACTTC. It translates to CASSLGLAGTQETQYF.